This T cell receptor beta chain was sequenced in a study of T cells in localized non-small cell lung cancer. Only in-frame clones appear in the TCRdb table, and some are missing; sequencing was by immunoSEQ multiplex PCR. The table shows around 29,000 clones, with around nine tenths occurring only once. Trimming took off 0 bases at V and 8 bases at J, with 15 bases between the two ends. This CDR3 has 16 amino acids. Looked up from germline, CDR1 is SGDLS and CDR2 is YYNGEE. V usage is TRBV9 and J usage is TRBJ1-6, with D perhaps TRBD1 (6 bases). Sequenced material: peripheral blood, taken before any cancer treatment. The TCR originated in a female donor over 55 with stage III squamous cell lung carcinoma. The CDR3 loop reads CASSVDQGLRDSPLHF. The CDR3 DNA follows: TGTGCCAGCAGCGTAGACCAGGGGCTCCGGGATTCACCCCTCCACTTT. Using reference TRBV9 and TRBJ1-6 for the parts outside the CDR3, the full variable domain is DSGVTQTPKHLITATGQRVTLRCSPRSGDLSVYWYQQSLDQGLQFLIQYYNGEERAKGNILERFSAQQFPDLHSELNLSSLELGDSALYFCASSVDQGLRDSPLHFGNGTRLTVT.